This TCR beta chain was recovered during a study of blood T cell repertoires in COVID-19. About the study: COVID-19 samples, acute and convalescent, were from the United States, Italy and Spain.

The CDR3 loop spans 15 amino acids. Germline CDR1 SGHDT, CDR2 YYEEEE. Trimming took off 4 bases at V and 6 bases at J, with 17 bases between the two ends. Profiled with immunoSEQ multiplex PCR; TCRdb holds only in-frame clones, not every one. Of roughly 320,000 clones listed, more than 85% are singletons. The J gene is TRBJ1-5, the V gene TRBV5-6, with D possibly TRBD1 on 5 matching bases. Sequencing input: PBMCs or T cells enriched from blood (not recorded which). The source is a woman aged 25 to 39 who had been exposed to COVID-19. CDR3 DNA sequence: TGTGCCAGCAGCCACCGAACAGGAGGGATTCAGCCCCAGCATTTT. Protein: CASSHRTGGIQPQHF. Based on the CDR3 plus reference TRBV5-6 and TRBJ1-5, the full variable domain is DAGVTQSPTHLIKTRGQQVTLRCSPKSGHDTVSWYQQALGQGPQFIFQYYEEEERQRGNFPDRFSGHQFPNYSSELNVNALLLGDSALYLCASSHRTGGIQPQHFGDGTRLSIL.